The 31 T cell receptor beta chains below come from one sample, sequenced in a study of CD8+ T cells in alopecia areata. Extraction of RNA preceded its reverse transcription into cDNA, which served as the sequencing template. The table came from immunoSEQ multiplex PCR; TCRdb's copy has only in-frame clones and leaves some out. The data show 75,000 to 85,000 clones, approximately 64% seen once. This sample's treatment: oral pan-JAK inhibitor, 5-10 mg twice daily. Sequencing was performed on CD8+ T cells sorted from blood, taken at week 24, from a patient treated with tofacitinib. These TCRs come from a human donor with alopecia areata.

The chain recombines TRBV13 with TRBJ1-1; no definite D call. Per the germline V gene, CDR1 is PRHDT and CDR2 is FYEKMQ (reference sequence). The germline V and J ends were trimmed by 0 bases and 4 bases, with 12 bases remaining between them. The CDR3 totals 15 residues. The CDR3 region has the DNA TGTGCCAGCAGCTTAGGACCCGGGTCGGTCACTGAAGCTTTCTTT. Translation: CASSLGPGSVTEAFF.

The gene calls are TRBV14 and TRBJ1-1; a possible D gene is TRBD1 (5 bases). The CDR3 contains 15 residues. Deletions cut 3 bases from V and 0 bases from J, with 11 bases between. Germline assignment: CDR1 SGHDN and CDR2 FVKESK. CDR3 sequence: CASSHHGTVNTEAFF. CDR3 bases: TGTGCCAGCAGCCATCACGGGACGGTGAACACTGAAGCTTTCTTT.

The chain couples TRBV5-1 to TRBJ2-1; D not resolved. Trimming removed 3 bases from V and 4 bases from J, with 5 bases in between. The CDR3 spans 12 residues. CDR1 is SGHRS, CDR2 YFSETQ, per germline. The CDR3 coding sequence is TGCGCCAGCAGCTCAGAGTACAATGAGCAGTTCTTC. Protein sequence: CASSSEYNEQFF.

This clone was seen a handful of times. The chain combines TRBV14 with TRBJ2-7; D is unclear. Trimming removed 0 bases at V and 2 bases at J, with 8 bases between. The CDR3 contains 14 residues. The germline V gene encodes CDR1 SGHDN and CDR2 FVKESK. The CDR3 loop reads CASSQDADTYEQYF. The CDR3 coding sequence is TGTGCCAGCAGCCAAGATGCGGATACCTACGAGCAGTACTTC.

This clone was counted between two and nine times. The chain joins TRBV4-1 to TRBJ2-7; D remains ambiguous. This CDR3 contains 15 residues. Germline V gives CDR1 MGHRA, CDR2 YSYEKL. Trimming removed 0 bases from V and 6 bases from J, with 15 bases in between. The CDR3 nucleotides are TGCGCCAGCAGCCAAGAACCCCAGCCACTACTCGAGCAGTACTTC. Protein sequence: CASSQEPQPLLEQYF.

This chain links TRBV19 with TRBJ1-1; possibly TRBD1 for D (5 bases). The CDR3 has 16 residues. Germline loops: CDR1 LNHDA, CDR2 SQIVND (reference sequence). V lost 1 base, J lost 0 bases, and 12 bases lay in between. The CDR3 sequence is CASSIVPQAMNTEAFF. As DNA, the CDR3 is TGTGCCAGTAGTATAGTCCCACAGGCTATGAACACTGAAGCTTTCTTT.

V gene TRBV27 combines with J gene TRBJ2-7; D unresolved. CDR3 length equals 13 residues. In germline, CDR1 is MNHEY, CDR2 SMNVEV (reference sequence). Trimming pared 4 bases from V and 2 bases from J, leaving 9 bases between. CDR3 coding DNA: TGTGCCAGCAGTTATCGCACAACCTACGAGCAGTACTTC. Translated: CASSYRTTYEQYF.

CDR3 sequence reads: CASRLDPEAEAFF. As DNA, the CDR3 is TGTGCCAGCAGACTAGATCCGGAGGCTGAAGCTTTCTTT. The chain employs TRBV7-9 and TRBJ1-1, with D unresolved. This CDR3 has 13 residues. The V gene's germline CDR1 is SEHNR and CDR2 FQNEAQ (reference sequence). The germline V and J ends were trimmed by 6 bases and 6 bases, with 14 bases remaining between them.

V is TRBV4-1 and J is TRBJ2-7; D could derive from TRBD1 or TRBD2 (6 bases each). The length of the CDR3 is 14 residues. Trimming pared 0 bases from V and 3 bases from J, leaving 9 bases between. CDR1 is MGHRA and CDR2 is YSYEKL in the germline V gene. The CDR3 sequence: CASSQDRGGYEQYF. The CDR3 DNA reads as TGCGCCAGCAGCCAAGACAGGGGAGGCTACGAGCAGTACTTC.

The CDR3 DNA sequence: TGTGCCAGCAGTTACTCGGGAGGGTACGAGCAGTACTTC. Its protein product is CASSYSGGYEQYF. V gene TRBV11-2 combines with J gene TRBJ2-7; 8 nucleotides line up with TRBD2. The CDR3 is 13 residues long. The V gene's germline CDR1 is SGHAT and CDR2 FQNNGV. V lost 6 bases to trimming and J lost 4 bases; unmatched junction nucleotides: 5.

The chain recombines TRBV29-1 with TRBJ2-7; 7 nucleotides line up with TRBD1. There are 13 residues in the CDR3. The V segment lost 4 bases and the J segment 1 base; nucleotides outside the gene matches: 4. The germline V gene has CDR1 SQVTM and CDR2 ANQGSEA. CDR3 residues: CSVVGQPSYEQYF. CDR3 DNA sequence: TGCAGCGTTGTGGGACAGCCTTCCTACGAGCAGTACTTC.

V usage is TRBV4-3 and J usage is TRBJ2-7; D is unclear. V was pared by 0 bases and J by 3 bases, with 12 bases between. The germline CDR1 and CDR2 sequences are LGHNA and YSLEER. The CDR3 contains 15 residues. The CDR3 here is CASSQEGRLFYEQYF. The CDR3 region has the DNA TGCGCCAGCAGCCAAGAGGGCAGATTGTTCTACGAGCAGTACTTC.

This rearrangement joins TRBV7-2 to TRBJ2-1; 7 bases line up with TRBD2. This CDR3 region has 14 residues. The V gene's germline CDR1 is SGHTA and CDR2 FQGNSA. J was trimmed by 8 bases and V by 2 bases; bases with no gene match: 6. In nucleotides, the CDR3 is TGTGCCAGCAGCTTAACGGGAGGTCTCGATGAGCAGTTCTTC. Translated: CASSLTGGLDEQFF. The full variable domain, with the rest looked up from reference TRBV7-2 and TRBJ2-1, is GAGVSQSPSNKVTEKGKDVELRCDPISGHTALYWYRQSLGQGLEFLIYFQGNSAPDKSGLPSDRFSAERTGGSVSTLTIQRTQQEDSAVYLCASSLTGGLDEQFFGPGTRLTVL.

This clone was counted only a few times. The rearrangement links TRBV6-5 to TRBJ1-2, with a tentative D call TRBD1 (5 bases). Germline-derived CDR1 and CDR2 are MNHEY and SVGAGI. Trimming took off 0 bases at V and 4 bases at J, with 15 bases between the two ends. The CDR3 has 16 residues. CDR3 region: CASSYSTTGFLYGYTF. The CDR3 bases are TGTGCCAGCAGTTACTCGACTACAGGTTTCCTCTATGGCTACACCTTC.

V and J are TRBV27 and TRBJ2-7; possible D gene TRBD2, 6 bases. This CDR3 spans 16 amino acids. V lost 5 bases to trimming and J lost 5 bases, with 22 bases between them. Per germline, CDR1 MNHEY and CDR2 SMNVEV (reference sequence). The CDR3 here is CASSPSRTAWGDEQYF. Here the CDR3 DNA reads TGTGCCAGCAGTCCGTCTCGGACGGCCTGGGGGGACGAGCAGTACTTC.

This clone counts as medium-sized. The rearrangement links TRBV28 to TRBJ1-1, with D uncertain. CDR1 MDHEN and CDR2 SYDVKM come from the germline V gene. Trimming shortened V by 3 bases and J by 0 bases, and 8 bases separated the two germline ends. The CDR3 has 14 amino acids. The CDR3 is CASSFYPMNTEAFF. Written as DNA, the CDR3 is TGTGCCAGCAGTTTTTACCCCATGAACACTGAAGCTTTCTTT.

This clone was counted only a few times. The chain couples TRBV7-9 to TRBJ2-5; TRBD1 matches at 10 bases. This CDR3 is built from 16 residues. The trim removed 5 bases at V and 2 bases at J, leaving 8 bases unmatched. Per germline, CDR1 SEHNR and CDR2 FQNEAQ (reference sequence). The CDR3 region has the DNA TGTGCCAGCAGCACCGGACTGGGACAGGGGCAAGAGACCCAGTACTTC. Translated, it gives CASSTGLGQGQETQYF.

The chain couples TRBV13 to TRBJ2-7, with TRBD1 matching 7 bases. V trimming: 5 bases; J trimming: 4 bases; junction bases outside the gene matches: 14. This CDR3 contains 16 residues. The germline gives CDR1 PRHDT, CDR2 FYEKMQ (reference sequence). This CDR3 is CASSTLRDSKGYEQYF. CDR3 coding DNA: TGTGCCAGCAGCACGCTAAGGGACAGCAAAGGATACGAGCAGTACTTC.

This chain uses TRBV4-1 with TRBJ1-1; 7 nucleotides line up with TRBD1. J gave up 3 bases and V 4 bases, and 2 bases lay outside the gene matches. The germline gives CDR1 MGHRA, CDR2 YSYEKL. The CDR3 has 13 residues. CDR3 residues: CASSRQGDTEAFF. Here the CDR3 DNA reads TGCGCCAGCAGCCGACAGGGAGACACTGAAGCTTTCTTT.

V gene TRBV27 combines with J gene TRBJ2-3; D is undetermined. This CDR3 has 16 amino acids. In germline, CDR1 is MNHEY, CDR2 SMNVEV (reference sequence). Trimming left V 3 bases short and J 0 bases short, with 13 bases between. The DNA of the CDR3 is TGTGCCAGCAGTTTGACCTTATATCGAAGCACAGATACGCAGTATTTT. Residues: CASSLTLYRSTDTQYF.

This sequence joins TRBV30 and TRBJ2-1; D is undetermined. The CDR3 consists of 10 residues. The germline V and J ends were trimmed by 5 bases and 7 bases, with 6 bases remaining between them. CDR1 GTSNPN and CDR2 SVGIG come from the germline V gene (reference sequence). CDR3 residues: CAWGWNEQFF. CDR3 DNA: TGTGCCTGGGGCTGGAATGAGCAGTTCTTC.

The chain carries TRBV5-4 and TRBJ2-3; 9 nucleotides agree with TRBD1. This CDR3 contains 14 residues. Looked up from germline, CDR1 is SGHNT and CDR2 is YYREEE (reference sequence). V shed 3 bases, J shed 2 bases, and the junction held 1 base outside the gene matches. The CDR3 reads CASSWDRATDTQYF. Here the CDR3 DNA reads TGTGCCAGCAGCTGGGACAGGGCCACAGATACGCAGTATTTT.

The V gene is TRBV29-1, the J gene TRBJ1-6, with D unclear. The CDR3 runs to 17 residues. Trimming removed 0 bases from V and 0 bases from J, with 12 bases in between. Germline V gives CDR1 SQVTM, CDR2 ANQGSEA. The DNA of the CDR3 is TGCAGCGTTGAAGATCATGAGGAGAGCTCCTATAATTCACCCCTCCACTTT. Its protein product is CSVEDHEESSYNSPLHF.

About this clone: This likely reflects a read error, since a far larger clone is one base away. The J gene is TRBJ2-1, the V gene TRBV7-9; D possibly uses TRBD1 or TRBD2 (5 bases each). Between the trimmed V and J ends, which lost 1 base and 13 bases, there was a span of 26 bases. The germline CDR1 and CDR2 sequences are SEHNR and FQNEAQ (reference sequence). CDR3 length: 17 amino acids. Here the CDR3 DNA reads TGTGCCAGCAGCTTAGGCTTTGGGGACGAAGCCAAAAACATTCAGTTCTTC. Residues: CASSLGFGDEAKNIQFF.

About this clone: The same CDR3 can be traced to other DNA sequences in this sample. This chain links TRBV27 with TRBJ2-7; TRBD1 agrees at 10 bases. Germline assignment: CDR1 MNHEY and CDR2 SMNVEV (reference sequence). Trimming cost V 0 bases and J 1 base; bases outside gene matches: 3. The CDR3 is 16 amino acids. CDR3 residues: CASSLSGTGVSYEQYF. The CDR3 DNA reads TGTGCCAGCAGTTTATCGGGGACAGGGGTTTCCTACGAGCAGTACTTC.

The V gene is TRBV27, the J gene TRBJ2-7, with a possible D match to TRBD2 (5 bases). V lost 4 bases and J 3 bases, leaving 7 bases between the germline ends. CDR1 and CDR2 from the germline V gene are MNHEY and SMNVEV (reference sequence). The CDR3 runs to 12 residues. CDR3 in amino acids: CASSSGIYEQYF. The CDR3 nucleotides are TGTGCCAGCAGTTCGGGGATCTACGAGCAGTACTTC.

This rearrangement joins TRBV5-1 to TRBJ2-7; perhaps TRBD1 as D (6 bases). The germline V gene has CDR1 SGHRS and CDR2 YFSETQ. The V end was cut by 0 bases, the J end by 3 bases, with 10 bases between. This CDR3 spans 14 amino acids. In nucleotides, the CDR3 is TGCGCCAGCAGCTTGGATGTGACAGGCTACGAGCAGTACTTC. Its protein is CASSLDVTGYEQYF.

The chain has TRBV27 and TRBJ2-3, with no clear D. The CDR3 spans 13 residues. Germline CDR1 and CDR2: MNHEY and SMNVEV (reference sequence). Trimming stripped 5 bases from V and 6 bases from J, with 12 bases between. The CDR3 loop reads CASSTRSWDTQYF. CDR3 DNA sequence: TGTGCCAGCAGTACAAGAAGCTGGGATACGCAGTATTTT.

This sequence joins TRBV7-2 and TRBJ2-7; TRBD2 aligns across 8 bases. CDR1 is SGHTA and CDR2 is FQGNSA in the germline V gene. V lost 3 bases, J lost 4 bases, and 8 bases stayed unmatched. The CDR3 is 15 residues long. The CDR3 spells CASSLPWASGYEQYF. The CDR3 region has the DNA TGTGCCAGCAGCTTGCCTTGGGCTAGCGGGTACGAGCAGTACTTC.

This clone was counted only a few times. The chain couples TRBV19 to TRBJ2-2; no clear D gene. V lost 3 bases, J lost 4 bases, and 3 bases lay in between. Germline-derived CDR1 and CDR2 are LNHDA and SQIVND (reference sequence). This CDR3 spans 12 amino acids. CDR3 amino acids: CASSIITGELFF. The CDR3 bases are TGTGCCAGTAGTATCATCACCGGGGAGCTGTTTTTT. The full variable domain, its missing parts supplied by reference TRBV19 and TRBJ2-2, is DGGITQSPKYLFRKEGQNVTLSCEQNLNHDAMYWYRQDPGQGLRLIYYSQIVNDFQKGDIAEGYSVSREKKESFPLTVTSAQKNPTAFYLCASSIITGELFFGEGSRLTVL.

The V gene is TRBV5-1, the J gene TRBJ1-2; D not resolved. Germline-derived CDR1 and CDR2 are SGHRS and YFSETQ. This CDR3 is 13 amino acids long. The ends were cut back, 0 bases at V and 2 bases at J, with 5 bases in the middle. The CDR3, as DNA: TGCGCCAGCAGCTTGGAGGCCAACTATGGCTACACCTTC. It encodes CASSLEANYGYTF.